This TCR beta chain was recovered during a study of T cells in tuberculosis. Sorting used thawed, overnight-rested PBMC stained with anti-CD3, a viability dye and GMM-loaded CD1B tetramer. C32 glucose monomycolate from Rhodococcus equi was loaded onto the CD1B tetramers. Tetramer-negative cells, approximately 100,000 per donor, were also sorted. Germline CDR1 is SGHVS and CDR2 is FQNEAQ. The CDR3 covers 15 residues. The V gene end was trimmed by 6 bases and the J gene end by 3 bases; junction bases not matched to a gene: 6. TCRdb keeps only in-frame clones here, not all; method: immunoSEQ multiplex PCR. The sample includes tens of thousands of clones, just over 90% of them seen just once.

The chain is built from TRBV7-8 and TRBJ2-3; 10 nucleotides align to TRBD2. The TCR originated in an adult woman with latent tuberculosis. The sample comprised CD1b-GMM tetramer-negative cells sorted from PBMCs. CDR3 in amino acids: CASSRGLARTDTQYF. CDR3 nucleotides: TGTGCCAGCAGTAGGGGACTAGCGAGGACAGATACGCAGTATTTT.